Presented here are 3 T cell receptor beta chains from one specimen sequenced in a study of cytomegalovirus exposure and HLA in healthy donors. Researchers ran the PCR with 60 Vbeta and 13 Jbeta primers. Profiled with immunoSEQ multiplex PCR; TCRdb holds only in-frame clones, not every one. The data hold 130,000 to 150,000 clones, with around 75% observed a single time. Sequenced input: PBMCs. The receptors stem from a man aged 55 to 69 in good health and CMV-seronegative.

This chain joins TRBV13 and TRBJ1-2, with D maybe TRBD1 (6 bases). There are 18 residues in the CDR3. Trimming left V 6 bases short and J 0 bases short, with 23 bases between. Per germline, CDR1 PRHDT and CDR2 FYEKMQ (reference sequence). CDR3 loop: CASSHPAPGGPANYGYTF. The CDR3 DNA sequence: TGTGCCAGCAGTCACCCGGCCCCCGGGGGGCCAGCTAACTATGGCTACACCTTC. The variable domain in full, with the rest retrieved from reference TRBV13 and TRBJ1-2, is AAGVIQSPRHLIKEKRETATLKCYPIPRHDTVYWYQQGPGQDPQFLISFYEKMQSDKGSIPDRFSAQQFSDYHSELNMSSLELGDSALYFCASSHPAPGGPANYGYTFGSGTRLTVV.

This clone was seen a single time. This sequence joins TRBV5-1 and TRBJ2-2; possible D gene TRBD2, 5 bases. This CDR3 is built from 16 residues. V lost 2 bases and J 1 base, leaving 12 bases between the germline ends. Germline V gene sequence: CDR1 SGHRS, CDR2 YFSETQ. CDR3 coding DNA: TGCGCCAGCAGCTTAATTTCAGGAGGGAACACCGGGGAGCTGTTTTTT. Translation: CASSLISGGNTGELFF. The full variable domain, completed using reference TRBV5-1 and TRBJ2-2, is KAGVTQTPRYLIKTRGQQVTLSCSPISGHRSVSWYQQTPGQGLQFLFEYFSETQRNKGNFPGRFSGRQFSNSRSEMNVSTLELGDSALYLCASSLISGGNTGELFFGEGSRLTVL.

The chain has TRBV6-1 and TRBJ2-5; weak D call: TRBD1 (5 bases). The CDR3 spans 11 residues. Trimming cost V 7 bases and J 7 bases, with 10 bases left between them. Germline V gene sequence: CDR1 MNHNS, CDR2 SASEGT. This chain's CDR3 is CASNLGATQYF. DNA for the CDR3: TGTGCCAGCAACCTAGGGGCGACCCAGTACTTC.